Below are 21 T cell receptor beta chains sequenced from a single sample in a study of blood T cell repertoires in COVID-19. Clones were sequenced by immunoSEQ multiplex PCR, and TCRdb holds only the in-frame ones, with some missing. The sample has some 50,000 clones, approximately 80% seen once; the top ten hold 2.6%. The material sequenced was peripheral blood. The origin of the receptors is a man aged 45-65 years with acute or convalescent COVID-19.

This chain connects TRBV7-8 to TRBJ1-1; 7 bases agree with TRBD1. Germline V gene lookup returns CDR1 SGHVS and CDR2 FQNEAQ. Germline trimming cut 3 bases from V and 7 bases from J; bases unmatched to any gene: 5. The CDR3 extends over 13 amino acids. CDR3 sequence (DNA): TGTGCCAGCAGCTTTCTAGGGGGCGGTGAAGCTTTCTTT. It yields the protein CASSFLGGGEAFF.

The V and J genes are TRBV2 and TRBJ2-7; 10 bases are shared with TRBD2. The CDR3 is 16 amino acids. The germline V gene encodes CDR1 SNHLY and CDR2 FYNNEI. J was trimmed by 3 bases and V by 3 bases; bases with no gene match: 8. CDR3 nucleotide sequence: TGTGCCAGCAGTGACCAGGTAGCGGGGGGCCTCTACGAGCAGTACTTC. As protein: CASSDQVAGGLYEQYF. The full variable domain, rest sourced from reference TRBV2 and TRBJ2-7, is EPEVTQTPSHQVTQMGQEVILRCVPISNHLYFYWYRQILGQKVEFLVSFYNNEISEKSEIFDDQFSVERPDGSNFTLKIRSTKLEDSAMYFCASSDQVAGGLYEQYFGPGTRLTVT.

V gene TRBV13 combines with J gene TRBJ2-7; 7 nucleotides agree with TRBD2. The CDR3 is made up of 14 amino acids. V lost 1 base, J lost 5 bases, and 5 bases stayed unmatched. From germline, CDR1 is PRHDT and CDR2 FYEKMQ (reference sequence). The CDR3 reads CASSLAAGVNEQYF. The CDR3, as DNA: TGTGCCAGCAGCTTAGCGGCGGGAGTGAACGAGCAGTACTTC.

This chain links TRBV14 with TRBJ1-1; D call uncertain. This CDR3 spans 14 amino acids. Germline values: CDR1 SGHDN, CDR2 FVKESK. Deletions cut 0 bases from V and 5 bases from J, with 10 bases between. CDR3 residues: CASSQDVGRTEAFF. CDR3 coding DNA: TGTGCCAGCAGCCAAGACGTCGGGAGGACTGAAGCTTTCTTT.

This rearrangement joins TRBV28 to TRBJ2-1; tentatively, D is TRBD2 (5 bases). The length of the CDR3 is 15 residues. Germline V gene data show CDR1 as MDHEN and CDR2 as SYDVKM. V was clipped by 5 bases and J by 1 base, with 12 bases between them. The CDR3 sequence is CASSGLERSYNEQFF. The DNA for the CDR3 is TGTGCCAGCAGTGGACTCGAACGATCCTACAATGAGCAGTTCTTC.

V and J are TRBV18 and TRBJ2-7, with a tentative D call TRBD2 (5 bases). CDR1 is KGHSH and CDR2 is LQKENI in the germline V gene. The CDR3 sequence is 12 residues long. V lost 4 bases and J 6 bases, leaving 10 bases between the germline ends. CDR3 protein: CASSLKEVEQYF. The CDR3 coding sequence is TGTGCCAGCTCACTCAAGGAGGTCGAGCAGTACTTC.

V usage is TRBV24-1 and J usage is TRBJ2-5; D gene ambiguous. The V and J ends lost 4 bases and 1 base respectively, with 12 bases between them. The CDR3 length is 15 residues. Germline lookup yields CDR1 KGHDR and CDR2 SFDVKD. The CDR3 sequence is CATSDHQNTQETQYF. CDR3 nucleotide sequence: TGTGCCACCAGTGACCATCAGAACACCCAAGAGACCCAGTACTTC.

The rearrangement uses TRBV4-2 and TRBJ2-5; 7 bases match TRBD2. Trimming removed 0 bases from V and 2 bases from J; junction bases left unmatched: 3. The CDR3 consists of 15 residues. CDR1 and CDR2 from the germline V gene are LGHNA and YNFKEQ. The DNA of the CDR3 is TGTGCCAGCAGCCAAGATCTAGCGGTACAAGAGACCCAGTACTTC. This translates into CASSQDLAVQETQYF.

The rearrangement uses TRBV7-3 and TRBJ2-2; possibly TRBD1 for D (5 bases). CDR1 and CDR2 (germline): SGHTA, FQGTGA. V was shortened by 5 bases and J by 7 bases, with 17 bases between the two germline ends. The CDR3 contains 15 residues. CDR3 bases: TGTGCCAGCAGCCCCAGGGATTACGCTGGCGGGGAGCTGTTTTTT. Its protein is CASSPRDYAGGELFF.

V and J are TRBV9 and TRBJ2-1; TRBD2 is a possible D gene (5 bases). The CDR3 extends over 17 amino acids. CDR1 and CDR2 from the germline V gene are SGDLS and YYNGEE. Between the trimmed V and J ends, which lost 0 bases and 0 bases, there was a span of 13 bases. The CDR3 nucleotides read TGTGCCAGCAGCGTAGTCCCCCATGGGAGCTCCTACAATGAGCAGTTCTTC. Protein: CASSVVPHGSSYNEQFF.

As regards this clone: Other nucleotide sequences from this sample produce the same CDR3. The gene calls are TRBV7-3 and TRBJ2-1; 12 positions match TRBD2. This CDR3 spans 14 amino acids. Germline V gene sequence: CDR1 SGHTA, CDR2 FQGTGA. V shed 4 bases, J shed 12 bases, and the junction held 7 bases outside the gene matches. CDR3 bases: TGTGCCAGCAGCTCGGGACTAGCGGGCGCCCGGCAGTTCTTC. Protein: CASSSGLAGARQFF.

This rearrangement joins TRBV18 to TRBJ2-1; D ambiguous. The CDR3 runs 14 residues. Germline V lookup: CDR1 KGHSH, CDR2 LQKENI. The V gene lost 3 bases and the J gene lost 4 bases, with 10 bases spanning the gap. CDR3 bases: TGTGCCAGCTCACCTCCAGGTTCTTACAATGAGCAGTTCTTC. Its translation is CASSPPGSYNEQFF.

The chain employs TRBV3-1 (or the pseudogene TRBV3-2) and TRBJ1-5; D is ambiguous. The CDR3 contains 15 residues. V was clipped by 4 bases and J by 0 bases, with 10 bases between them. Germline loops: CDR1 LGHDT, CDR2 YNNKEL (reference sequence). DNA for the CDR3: TGTGCCAGCAGCCCAGACGGGGATAGCAATCAGCCCCAGCATTTT. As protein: CASSPDGDSNQPQHF.

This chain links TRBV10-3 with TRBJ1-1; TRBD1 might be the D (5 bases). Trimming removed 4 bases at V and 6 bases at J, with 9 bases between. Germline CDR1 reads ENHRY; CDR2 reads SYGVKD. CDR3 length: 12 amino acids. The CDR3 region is CAISGQGPEAFF. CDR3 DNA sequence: TGTGCCATCAGTGGGCAGGGTCCTGAAGCTTTCTTT.

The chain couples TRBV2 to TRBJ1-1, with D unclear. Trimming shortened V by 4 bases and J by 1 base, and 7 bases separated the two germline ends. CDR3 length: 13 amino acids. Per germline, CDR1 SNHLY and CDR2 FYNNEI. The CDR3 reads CASSAPQNTEAFF. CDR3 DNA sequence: TGTGCCAGCAGTGCGCCACAGAACACTGAAGCTTTCTTT.

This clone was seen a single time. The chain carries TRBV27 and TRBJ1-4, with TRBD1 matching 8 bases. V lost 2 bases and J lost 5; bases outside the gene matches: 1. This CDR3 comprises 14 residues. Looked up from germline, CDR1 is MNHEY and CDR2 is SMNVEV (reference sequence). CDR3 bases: TGTGCCAGCAGTTTACGGACAGGGAATGAAAAACTGTTTTTT. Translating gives CASSLRTGNEKLFF.

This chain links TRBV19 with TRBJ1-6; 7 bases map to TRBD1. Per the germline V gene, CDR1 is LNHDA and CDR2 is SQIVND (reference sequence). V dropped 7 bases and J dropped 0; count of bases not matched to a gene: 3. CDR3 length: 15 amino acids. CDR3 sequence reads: CASKDRSSYNSPLHF. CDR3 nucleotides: TGTGCCAGTAAGGACAGGAGCTCCTATAATTCACCCCTCCACTTT. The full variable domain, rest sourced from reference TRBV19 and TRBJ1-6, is DGGITQSPKYLFRKEGQNVTLSCEQNLNHDAMYWYRQDPGQGLRLIYYSQIVNDFQKGDIAEGYSVSREKKESFPLTVTSAQKNPTAFYLCASKDRSSYNSPLHFGNGTRLTVT.

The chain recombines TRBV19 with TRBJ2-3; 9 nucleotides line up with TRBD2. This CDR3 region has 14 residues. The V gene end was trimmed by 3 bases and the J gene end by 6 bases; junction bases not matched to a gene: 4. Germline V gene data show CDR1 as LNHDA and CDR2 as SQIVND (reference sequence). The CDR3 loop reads CASSIRLAADTQYF. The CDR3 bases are TGTGCCAGTAGTATTAGACTAGCGGCGGATACGCAGTATTTT.

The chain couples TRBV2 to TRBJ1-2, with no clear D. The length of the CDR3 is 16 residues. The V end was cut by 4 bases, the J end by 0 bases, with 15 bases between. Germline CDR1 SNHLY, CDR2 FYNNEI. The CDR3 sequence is CASSGAFPLSNYGYTF. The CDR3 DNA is TGTGCCAGCAGTGGGGCGTTCCCCCTTTCTAACTATGGCTACACCTTC.

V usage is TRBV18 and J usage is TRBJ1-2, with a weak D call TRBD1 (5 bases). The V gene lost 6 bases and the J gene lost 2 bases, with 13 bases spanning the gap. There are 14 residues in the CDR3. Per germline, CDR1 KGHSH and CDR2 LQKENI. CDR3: CASSPVRANYGYTF. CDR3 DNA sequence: TGTGCCAGCTCGCCGGTCAGGGCCAACTATGGCTACACCTTC.

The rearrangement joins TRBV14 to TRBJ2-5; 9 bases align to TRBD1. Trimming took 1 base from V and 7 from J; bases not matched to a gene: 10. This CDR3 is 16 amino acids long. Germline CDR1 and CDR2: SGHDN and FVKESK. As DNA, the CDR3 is TGTGCCAGCAGCCAAGGAAGGCGGGACAGGGCTGGGACCCAGTACTTC. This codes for CASSQGRRDRAGTQYF.